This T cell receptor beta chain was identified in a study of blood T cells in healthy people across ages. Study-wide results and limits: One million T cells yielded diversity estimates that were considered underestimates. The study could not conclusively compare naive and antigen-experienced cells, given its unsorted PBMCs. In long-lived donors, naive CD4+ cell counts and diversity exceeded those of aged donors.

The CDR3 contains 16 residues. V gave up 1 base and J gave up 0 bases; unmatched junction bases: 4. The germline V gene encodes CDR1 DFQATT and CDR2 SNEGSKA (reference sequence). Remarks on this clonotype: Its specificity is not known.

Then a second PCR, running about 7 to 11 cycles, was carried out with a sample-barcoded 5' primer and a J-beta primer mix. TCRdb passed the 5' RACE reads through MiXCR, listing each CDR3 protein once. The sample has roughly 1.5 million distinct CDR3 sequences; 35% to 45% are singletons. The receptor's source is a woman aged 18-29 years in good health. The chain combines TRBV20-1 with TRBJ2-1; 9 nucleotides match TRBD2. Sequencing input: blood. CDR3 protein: CSARVPSGNSYNEQFF. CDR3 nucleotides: TGCAGTGCTAGAGTTCCTAGCGGGAACTCCTACAATGAGCAGTTCTTC.